The 8 T cell receptor beta chains listed next were all sequenced from one sample in a study of T-cell reconstitution after alpha-beta-depleted transplantation in children. Molecular barcoding with unique molecular identifiers was used for the TCRbeta library. TCRdb redid the calling of the PCR reads with MiXCR, one entry per CDR3 protein. The sample contains about 400,000 distinct CDR3 sequences, roughly 21% of which appear only once. The sequenced sample was PBMCs from the stem cell graft donor, obtained from the stem cell graft. These receptors were collected from a human donor who donated a stem cell graft to a child with acute myeloid leukemia.

The sample holds one count of this clonotype. Here the CDR3 reads CASSAGQGASGTNEKLFF. The DNA of the CDR3 is TGTGCCAGCAGTGCGGGACAGGGGGCTTCTGGAACTAATGAAAAACTGTTTTTT. This chain links TRBV12-3 or TRBV12-4 with TRBJ1-4; 12 positions agree with TRBD1. The trim removed 5 bases at V and 1 base at J, leaving 8 bases unmatched. The CDR3 has 18 residues.

This clonotype appeared many times. The chain combines TRBV20-1 with TRBJ2-1, with D tentatively TRBD2 (6 bases). Germline values: CDR1 DFQATT, CDR2 SNEGSKA (reference sequence). With 0 bases removed from V and 0 bases from J, the gap between germline ends came to 15 bases. The CDR3 loop spans 17 amino acids. This CDR3 reads CSARDLIAVLSYNEQFF. The CDR3 bases are TGCAGTGCTAGAGATTTGATAGCGGTCCTCTCCTACAATGAGCAGTTCTTC.

This clonotype was detected ten times or more. The V and J genes are TRBV20-1 and TRBJ1-5; the D is unclear. The germline V and J ends were trimmed by 4 bases and 3 bases, with 13 bases remaining between them. Germline V gene lookup returns CDR1 DFQATT and CDR2 SNEGSKA (reference sequence). The CDR3 has 14 residues. CDR3 residues: CSAKFTNNNQPQHF. For the CDR3, the DNA is TGCAGTGCTAAGTTCACAAACAACAATCAGCCCCAGCATTTT.

The rearrangement joins TRBV4-3 to TRBJ2-2; D unclear. With 3 bases removed from V and 5 bases from J, the gap between germline ends came to 22 bases. CDR1 is LGHNA, CDR2 YSLEER, per germline. The CDR3 loop spans 18 amino acids. The CDR3 DNA is TGCGCCAGCAGCCACGATCCTTTACGCCCGTCTTGGACCGGGGAGCTGTTTTTT. It translates to CASSHDPLRPSWTGELFF.

This clonotype was seen a handful of times. The rearrangement uses TRBV28 and TRBJ1-2, with D perhaps matching TRBD1 (6 bases). Deletions cut 4 bases from V and 2 bases from J, with 11 bases between. Germline V gives CDR1 MDHEN, CDR2 SYDVKM. The CDR3 runs to 14 residues. CDR3 in amino acids: CASSWGARNYGYTF. DNA for the CDR3: TGTGCCAGCAGTTGGGGGGCGCGGAACTATGGCTACACCTTC.

The sample holds a few counts of this clonotype. In DNA form, the CDR3 reads TGTGCCAGCAGTTACTCAGGGGGTGAGGCGGGAGGTGGCGAGCAGTACTTC. Translating it yields CASSYSGGEAGGGEQYF. The chain carries TRBV6-5 and TRBJ2-7, with 8 bases fitting TRBD2. Trimming cost V 0 bases and J 6 bases; bases outside gene matches: 13. Germline loops: CDR1 MNHEY, CDR2 SVGAGI. There are 17 residues in the CDR3.

CDR3 bases: TGTGCCAGTTTAGGGGGGACTAGCGGTTTGACAGATACGCAGTATTTT. As protein: CASLGGTSGLTDTQYF. The chain uses TRBV12-3 or TRBV12-4 and TRBJ2-3; 11 bases are a match to TRBD2. CDR3 length equals 16 residues. V shed 9 bases, J shed 3 bases, and the junction held 11 bases outside the gene matches.

This clonotype was observed a handful of times. The J gene is TRBJ1-5, the V gene TRBV12-3 or TRBV12-4; 10 bases line up with TRBD1. The length of the CDR3 is 17 residues. V was pared by 7 bases and J by 4 bases, with 13 bases of the junction left unmatched. The CDR3 DNA reads as TGTGCCAGCAAGAAGCATGGACAGGGGGTAGGGAATCAGCCCCAGCATTTT. It is translated as CASKKHGQGVGNQPQHF.